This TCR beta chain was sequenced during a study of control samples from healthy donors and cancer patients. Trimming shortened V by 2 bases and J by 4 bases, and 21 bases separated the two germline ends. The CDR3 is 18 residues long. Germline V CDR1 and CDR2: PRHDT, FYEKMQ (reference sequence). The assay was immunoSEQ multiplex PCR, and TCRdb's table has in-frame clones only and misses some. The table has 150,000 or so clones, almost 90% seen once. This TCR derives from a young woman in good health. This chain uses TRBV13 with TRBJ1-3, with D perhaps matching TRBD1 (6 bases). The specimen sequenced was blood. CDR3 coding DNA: TGTGCCAGCAGCTTATCCCAGTACACAAGGGGACAAGGAAACACCATATATTTT. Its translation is CASSLSQYTRGQGNTIYF.